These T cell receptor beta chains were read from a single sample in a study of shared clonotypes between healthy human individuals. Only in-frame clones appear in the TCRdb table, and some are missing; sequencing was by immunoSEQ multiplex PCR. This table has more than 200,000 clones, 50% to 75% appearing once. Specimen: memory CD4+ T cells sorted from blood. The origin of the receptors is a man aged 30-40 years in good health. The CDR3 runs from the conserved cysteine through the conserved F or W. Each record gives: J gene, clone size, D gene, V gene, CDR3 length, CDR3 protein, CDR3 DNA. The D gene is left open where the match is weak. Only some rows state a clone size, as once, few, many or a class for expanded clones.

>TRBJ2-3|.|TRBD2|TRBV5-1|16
CASSPGTRGNTDTQYF
TGCGCCAGCAGCCCGGGGACTAGAGGGAACACAGATACGCAGTATTTT
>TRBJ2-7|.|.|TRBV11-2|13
CASSRDTTYEQYF
TGTGCCAGCAGCAGAGACACGACCTACGAGCAGTACTTC
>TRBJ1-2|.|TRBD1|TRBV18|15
CASSLRQGGNYGYTF
TGTGCCAGCTCTCTACGACAGGGAGGCAACTATGGCTACACCTTC
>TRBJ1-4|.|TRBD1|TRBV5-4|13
CASSSQGTEKLFF
TGTGCCAGCAGCTCACAGGGGACTGAAAAACTGTTTTTT
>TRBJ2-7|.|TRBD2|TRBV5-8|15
CASSPSGTRRGEQYF
TGTGCCAGCAGCCCGTCCGGGACTAGAAGGGGTGAGCAGTACTTC
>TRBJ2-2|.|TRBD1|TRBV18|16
CASSPGRGPNTGELFF
TGTGCCAGCTCACCGGGCAGGGGGCCGAACACCGGGGAGCTGTTTTTT
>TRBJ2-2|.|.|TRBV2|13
CASTREHTGELFF
TGTGCCAGCACCCGAGAGCACACCGGGGAGCTGTTTTTT
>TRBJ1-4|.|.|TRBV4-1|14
CASSQDPRVEKLFF
TGCGCCAGCAGCCAAGATCCAAGGGTTGAGAAACTGTTTTTT
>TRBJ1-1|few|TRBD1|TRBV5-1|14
CASSLGQGAGEAFF
TGCGCCAGCAGCCTAGGACAGGGGGCGGGTGAAGCTTTCTTT
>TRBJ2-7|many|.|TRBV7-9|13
CASSLEVGWEQYF
TGTGCCAGCAGCTTAGAGGTGGGTTGGGAGCAGTACTTC
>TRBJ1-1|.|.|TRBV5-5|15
CASSPAGAGFTEAFF
TGTGCCAGCAGCCCCGCCGGGGCCGGGTTCACTGAAGCTTTCTTT
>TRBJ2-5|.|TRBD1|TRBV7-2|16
CASSSPGTGAQETQYF
TGTGCCAGCAGCTCGCCCGGGACAGGGGCCCAAGAGACCCAGTACTTC
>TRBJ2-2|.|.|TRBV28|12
CASSLPGRELFF
TGTGCCAGCAGCTTGCCAGGGCGGGAGCTGTTTTTT
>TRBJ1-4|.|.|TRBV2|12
CASSGTNEKLFF
TGTGCCAGCAGTGGAACTAATGAAAAACTGTTTTTT
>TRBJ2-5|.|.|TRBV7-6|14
CASSLVPGGETQYF
TGTGCCAGCAGCTTAGTTCCTGGCGGAGAGACCCAGTACTTC
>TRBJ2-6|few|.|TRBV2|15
CATQGGSSGANVLTF
TGTGCCACCCAGGGGGGTTCCTCTGGGGCCAACGTCCTGACTTTC
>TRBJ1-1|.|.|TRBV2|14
CASHFPRHIAEAFF
TGTGCCAGCCATTTCCCGAGACATATCGCTGAAGCTTTCTTT
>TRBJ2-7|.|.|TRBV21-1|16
CASSKAADRKSYEQYF
TGTGCCAGCAGCAAAGCGGCCGACAGAAAGTCCTACGAGCAGTACTTC
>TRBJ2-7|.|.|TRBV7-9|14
CASSHSSTNYEQYF
TGTGCCAGCAGCCATTCCTCGACAAACTACGAGCAGTACTTC
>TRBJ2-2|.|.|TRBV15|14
CATSRDYSTGELFF
TGTGCCACCAGCAGAGATTACTCAACCGGGGAGCTGTTTTTT
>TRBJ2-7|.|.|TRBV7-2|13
CASSLAGSHEQYF
TGTGCCAGCAGCTTAGCAGGGTCCCACGAGCAGTACTTC
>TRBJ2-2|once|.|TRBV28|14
CASSPRLYTGELFF
TGTGCCAGCAGCCCCAGGCTTTACACCGGGGAGCTGTTTTTT
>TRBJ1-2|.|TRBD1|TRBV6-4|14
CASSDSGQAVGYTF
TGTGCCAGCAGTGACTCGGGACAGGCAGTGGGCTACACCTTC
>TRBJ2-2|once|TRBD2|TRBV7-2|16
CASSLALAGNTGELFF
TGTGCCAGCAGCTTAGCACTAGCGGGGAACACCGGGGAGCTGTTTTTT
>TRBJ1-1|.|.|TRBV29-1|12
CSVVESQFRAFF
TGCAGCGTTGTTGAGTCACAGTTCCGAGCTTTCTTT
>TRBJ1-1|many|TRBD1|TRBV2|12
CASSIGDSEAFF
TGTGCCAGCAGTATTGGGGACAGCGAAGCTTTCTTT
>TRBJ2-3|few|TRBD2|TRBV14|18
CASSQVSFGAGAPDTQYF
TGTGCCAGCAGCCAAGTTAGTTTTGGAGCGGGAGCCCCAGATACGCAGTATTTT
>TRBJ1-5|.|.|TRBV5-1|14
CASSLWGGNQPQHF
TGCGCCAGCAGCTTGTGGGGAGGGAATCAGCCCCAGCATTTT
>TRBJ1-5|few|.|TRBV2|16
CASSELGHNSNQPQHF
TGTGCCAGCAGTGAATTGGGTCACAATAGCAATCAGCCCCAGCATTTT
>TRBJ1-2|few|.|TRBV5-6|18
CASSSTARGGVVVYGYTF
TGTGCCAGCAGCTCGACCGCAAGGGGTGGTGTAGTGGTCTATGGCTACACCTTC
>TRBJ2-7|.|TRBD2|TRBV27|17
CASSLRRLAGVEYEQYF
TGTGCCAGCAGTTTACGGCGTCTAGCGGGAGTCGAGTACGAGCAGTACTTC
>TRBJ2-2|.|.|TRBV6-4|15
CASSESGLNTGELFF
TGTGCCAGCAGTGAATCGGGTCTGAACACCGGGGAGCTGTTTTTT
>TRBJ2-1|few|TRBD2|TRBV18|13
CASSGLAGNEQFF
TGTGCCAGCTCGGGACTAGCGGGCAATGAGCAGTTCTTC
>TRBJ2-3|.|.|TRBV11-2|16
CASSLYTGLGTDTQYF
TGTGCCAGCAGCTTATATACAGGCTTGGGCACAGATACGCAGTATTTT
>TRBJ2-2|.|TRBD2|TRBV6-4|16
CASSPQAGKNTGELFF
TGTGCCAGCAGTCCCCAAGCGGGGAAGAACACCGGGGAGCTGTTTTTT
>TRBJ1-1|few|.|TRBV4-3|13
CASSQERRVAAFF
TGCGCCAGCAGCCAAGAACGCAGGGTAGCAGCTTTCTTT
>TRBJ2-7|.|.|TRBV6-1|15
CASSEQGRVQNEQYF
TGTGCCAGCAGTGAACAGGGCAGGGTCCAAAACGAGCAGTACTTC
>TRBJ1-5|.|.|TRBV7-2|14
CASSLASSNQPQHF
TGTGCCAGCAGCTTAGCTTCTAGCAATCAGCCCCAGCATTTT
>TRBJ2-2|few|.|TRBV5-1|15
CASSQFNWATGELFF
TGCGCCAGCAGCCAATTTAATTGGGCCACCGGGGAGCTGTTTTTT
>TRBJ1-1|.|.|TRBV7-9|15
CASSLGGSADRRAFF
TGTGCCAGCAGCTTAGGAGGTTCAGCGGATAGACGAGCTTTCTTT
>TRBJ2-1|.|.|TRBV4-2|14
CASSQEGILYEQFF
TGTGCCAGCAGCCAAGAGGGAATTTTATACGAGCAGTTCTTC
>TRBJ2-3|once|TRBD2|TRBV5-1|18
CASSLWGPGLAGADTQYF
TGCGCCAGCAGCTTGTGGGGTCCGGGACTAGCGGGAGCAGATACGCAGTATTTT
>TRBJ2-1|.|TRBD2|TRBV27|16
CASSLGGLAGGTVQFF
TGTGCCAGCAGTTTGGGGGGACTAGCGGGAGGTACCGTGCAGTTCTTC
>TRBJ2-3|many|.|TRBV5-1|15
CASSLPDSDTGTQYF
TGCGCCAGCAGCTTGCCGGACTCCGATACCGGAACGCAGTATTTT
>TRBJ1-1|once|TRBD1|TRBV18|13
CASSRDREAEAFF
TGTGCCAGCTCACGGGACAGGGAAGCCGAAGCTTTCTTT
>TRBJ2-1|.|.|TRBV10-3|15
CAISLQGFSYNEQFF
TGTGCCATCAGCCTACAGGGTTTCAGCTACAATGAGCAGTTCTTC
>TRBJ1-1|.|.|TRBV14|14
CASSQDGRVRSAFF
TGTGCCAGCAGCCAAGACGGGCGGGTCAGATCGGCTTTCTTT
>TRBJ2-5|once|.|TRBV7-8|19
CASSTRDILLAERQETQYF
TGTGCCAGCAGCACCCGGGACATCCTTTTAGCGGAACGGCAAGAGACCCAGTACTTC
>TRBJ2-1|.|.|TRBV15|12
CATSRVYNEQFF
TGTGCCACCAGCAGAGTTTACAATGAGCAGTTCTTC
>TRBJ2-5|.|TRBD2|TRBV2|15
CASGLAGVGGETQYF
TGTGCCAGCGGACTAGCGGGAGTTGGGGGAGAGACCCAGTACTTC
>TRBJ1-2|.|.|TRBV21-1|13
CASSNPGGDGYTF
TGTGCCAGCAGCAATCCAGGGGGAGATGGCTACACCTTC
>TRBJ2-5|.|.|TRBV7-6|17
CASSLGAGISGQETQYF
TGTGCCAGCAGCTTAGGGGCAGGGATCTCGGGACAAGAGACCCAGTACTTC
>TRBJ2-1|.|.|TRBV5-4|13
CASSSQIGHEQFF
TGTGCCAGCAGCTCCCAGATAGGCCATGAGCAGTTCTTC